The 31 T cell receptor beta chains reported below all come from one sample, sequenced in a study of blood T cell repertoires in COVID-19. Some clones are missing from TCRdb's copy, which holds only in-frame ones; the method was immunoSEQ multiplex PCR. Among 100,000 to 150,000 clones, around 85% were seen once, and the ten largest hold roughly 15%. The sequenced material came from peripheral blood. These receptors all come from a woman over 75 with acute or convalescent COVID-19.

At least ten counts were recorded for this clone. V gene TRBV14 combines with J gene TRBJ2-7; tentative D call: TRBD1 (6 bases). The germline V gene has CDR1 SGHDN and CDR2 FVKESK. Trimming stripped 5 bases from V and 3 bases from J, with 11 bases between. This CDR3 spans 13 amino acids. CDR3 in DNA: TGTGCCAGCAGCGGGGGCCATTTCTACGAGCAGTACTTC. It is translated as CASSGGHFYEQYF.

V gene TRBV29-1 combines with J gene TRBJ2-5; 9 bases match TRBD1. Trimming took 5 bases from V and 2 from J; bases not matched to a gene: 3. CDR1 and CDR2 (germline): SQVTM, ANQGSEA. CDR3 length: 13 residues. Here the CDR3 reads CSVRDRVQETQYF. Written as DNA, the CDR3 is TGCAGCGTTCGGGACAGGGTACAAGAGACCCAGTACTTC.

The chain recombines TRBV5-1 with TRBJ1-6, with 8 bases matching TRBD1. Trimming removed 0 bases from V and 5 bases from J; junction bases left unmatched: 4. The CDR3 covers 16 residues. Germline V gives CDR1 SGHRS, CDR2 YFSETQ. CDR3 sequence reads: CASSLAPGQDNSPLHF. CDR3 in DNA: TGCGCCAGCAGCTTGGCCCCGGGACAGGATAATTCACCCCTCCACTTT.

J is TRBJ2-1 and V is TRBV11-2, with 10 bases fitting TRBD2. CDR3 length: 14 residues. Losses at the gene ends were 0 bases for V and 13 bases for J; bases not matched to a gene: 6. Germline V gene data show CDR1 as SGHAT and CDR2 as FQNNGV. CDR3 loop: CASSLEASGRIQFF. The CDR3 region has the DNA TGTGCCAGCAGCTTAGAAGCTAGCGGGAGAATTCAGTTCTTC. Together with reference TRBV11-2 and TRBJ2-1, the CDR3 gives the full variable domain: EAGVAQSPRYKIIEKRQSVAFWCNPISGHATLYWYQQILGQGPKLLIQFQNNGVVDDSQLPKDRFSAERLKGVDSTLKIQPAKLEDSAVYLCASSLEASGRIQFFGPGTRLTVL.

V and J are TRBV24-1 and TRBJ1-2; maybe TRBD1 (5 bases). Looked up from germline, CDR1 is KGHDR and CDR2 is SFDVKD. With 2 bases removed from V and 4 bases from J, the gap between germline ends came to 10 bases. This CDR3 is built from 14 residues. CDR3 in DNA: TGTGCCACCAGTGATTCCAGGGTGGGCTATGGCTACACCTTC. Residues: CATSDSRVGYGYTF.

This sequence joins TRBV19 and TRBJ1-2; 7 nucleotides line up with TRBD1. J gave up 0 bases and V 3 bases, and 1 base lay outside the gene matches. The CDR3 runs 14 residues. The germline gives CDR1 LNHDA, CDR2 SQIVND (reference sequence). In DNA form, the CDR3 reads TGTGCCAGTAGTATGGGGACAGCTAACTATGGCTACACCTTC. Its translation: CASSMGTANYGYTF.

The chain couples TRBV7-2 to TRBJ1-2; D unclear. The germline gives CDR1 SGHTA, CDR2 FQGNSA. The CDR3 spans 17 residues. V lost 1 base and J lost 0, with 15 bases in between. The CDR3 coding sequence is TGTGCCAGCAGCTTAGGAGGGTTAGGGCTAGCTAACTATGGCTACACCTTC. This gives the protein CASSLGGLGLANYGYTF.

V and J are TRBV6-2 or TRBV6-3 and TRBJ1-5, with a tentative D call TRBD1 (6 bases). The V gene's germline CDR1 is MNHEY and CDR2 SVGEGT. The CDR3 is 14 amino acids. Trimming took off 3 bases at V and 7 bases at J, with 13 bases between the two ends. DNA of the CDR3: TGTGCCAGCAGTTATGGGAACAGGGCCCAGCCCCAGCATTTT. Encoded protein: CASSYGNRAQPQHF.

The chain carries TRBV14 and TRBJ2-3, with D uncertain. This CDR3 has 11 residues. Germline loops: CDR1 SGHDN, CDR2 FVKESK. The V end lost 6 bases, the J end lost 2 bases, and 3 bases lay between the germline ends. Here the CDR3 DNA reads TGTGCCAGCAGGGCCACAGATACGCAGTATTTT. Translated: CASRATDTQYF.

This chain connects TRBV19 to TRBJ2-1; TRBD1 is a possible D gene (6 bases). Looked up from germline, CDR1 is LNHDA and CDR2 is SQIVND (reference sequence). V was trimmed by 4 bases and J by 9 bases, leaving 16 bases between them. This CDR3 is built from 14 residues. CDR3: CASSNTGWAGEQFF. In DNA, the CDR3 is TGTGCCAGTAGTAACACAGGGTGGGCAGGTGAGCAGTTCTTC.

Only one count was recorded for this clone. The chain recombines TRBV7-2 with TRBJ2-3, with 10 bases identical to TRBD2. Germline V gene sequence: CDR1 SGHTA, CDR2 FQGNSA. This CDR3 region has 16 residues. Germline trimming cut 4 bases from V and 6 bases from J; bases unmatched to any gene: 10. The CDR3 spells CASSSLAGEGWDTQYF. CDR3 nucleotide sequence: TGTGCCAGCAGCTCCCTAGCGGGAGAGGGTTGGGATACGCAGTATTTT.

The chain combines TRBV2 with TRBJ1-3; weak D call: TRBD1 (6 bases). CDR3 length: 13 residues. Trimming removed 8 bases at V and 2 bases at J, with 10 bases between. In germline, CDR1 is SNHLY, CDR2 FYNNEI. CDR3 in DNA: TGTGCCAGCCGAGGACAGACTGGAAACACCATATATTTT. Amino acid sequence: CASRGQTGNTIYF.

The chain links TRBV18 to TRBJ1-2, with 10 nucleotides matching TRBD1. Germline assignment: CDR1 KGHSH and CDR2 LQKENI. The CDR3 is 15 amino acids. After removal of 4 bases from V and 3 bases from J, the junction contained 5 bases not matched to a gene. The CDR3 loop reads CASSLYGTGDYGYTF. CDR3 nucleotide sequence: TGTGCCAGCTCACTTTATGGGACAGGGGACTATGGCTACACCTTC.

This rearrangement joins TRBV27 to TRBJ2-1; TRBD2 matches at 7 bases. From germline, CDR1 is MNHEY and CDR2 SMNVEV (reference sequence). Germline trimming cut 5 bases from V and 0 bases from J; bases unmatched to any gene: 7. The CDR3 contains 16 residues. This CDR3 is CASSLASGNSYNEQFF. CDR3 bases: TGTGCCAGCAGTCTAGCTAGCGGAAACTCCTACAATGAGCAGTTCTTC.

The J gene is TRBJ2-7, the V gene TRBV7-2; D remains ambiguous. The V gene lost 6 bases and the J gene lost 3 bases, with 15 bases spanning the gap. This CDR3 comprises 14 residues. Germline-derived CDR1 and CDR2 are SGHTA and FQGNSA. The CDR3 here is CASSSPPPGYEQYF. In nucleotides, the CDR3 is TGTGCCAGCAGTTCCCCCCCTCCGGGCTACGAGCAGTACTTC. The whole variable domain, remainder taken from reference TRBV7-2 and TRBJ2-7, is GAGVSQSPSNKVTEKGKDVELRCDPISGHTALYWYRQSLGQGLEFLIYFQGNSAPDKSGLPSDRFSAERTGGSVSTLTIQRTQQEDSAVYLCASSSPPPGYEQYFGPGTRLTVT.

The chain couples TRBV5-1 to TRBJ1-4, with D maybe TRBD1 (6 bases). Germline CDR1 reads SGHRS; CDR2 reads YFSETQ. CDR3 length: 14 amino acids. V was clipped by 5 bases and J by 3 bases, with 11 bases between them. Here the CDR3 reads CASRRQAANEKLFF. The CDR3 DNA sequence: TGCGCCAGCAGACGACAGGCAGCTAATGAAAAACTGTTTTTT.

The chain is built from TRBV15 and TRBJ1-5; no definite D call. The CDR3 is 13 amino acids. V dropped 1 base and J dropped 4 bases, with 5 bases sitting between them. Germline V gene lookup returns CDR1 LNHNV and CDR2 YYDKDF (reference sequence). CDR3 region: CATSRVSNQPQHF. Here the CDR3 DNA reads TGTGCCACCAGCAGAGTTTCGAATCAGCCCCAGCATTTT.

The V gene is TRBV6-6, the J gene TRBJ1-5; perhaps TRBD1 as D (6 bases). The CDR3 runs to 15 residues. Trimming removed 6 bases at V and 7 bases at J, with 19 bases between. Germline lookup yields CDR1 MNHNY and CDR2 SVGAGI (reference sequence). The CDR3 coding sequence is TGTGCCAGCAGCAGCGGGGGGCGGGTGGAGCAGCCCCAGCATTTT. It encodes CASSSGGRVEQPQHF.

The V gene is TRBV12-3 or TRBV12-4, the J gene TRBJ1-1; maybe TRBD1 (6 bases). V was pared by 6 bases and J by 5 bases, with 10 bases between. There are 12 residues in the CDR3. CDR3 nucleotides: TGTGCCAGCAGCGCACAGGGTACTGAAGCTTTCTTT. It yields the protein CASSAQGTEAFF.

The rearrangement joins TRBV19 to TRBJ2-1, with 10 bases identical to TRBD1. After removal of 6 bases from V and 8 bases from J, the junction contained 7 bases not matched to a gene. This CDR3 spans 14 amino acids. Germline CDR1 and CDR2: LNHDA and SQIVND (reference sequence). This CDR3 is CASSPGQGSHEQFF. The CDR3 coding sequence is TGTGCCAGTAGCCCGGGACAGGGGAGCCATGAGCAGTTCTTC.

The J gene is TRBJ1-4, the V gene TRBV7-9; no reliable D call. V gave up 5 bases and J gave up 3 bases, with 10 bases separating them. This CDR3 has 14 amino acids. Germline loops: CDR1 SEHNR, CDR2 FQNEAQ (reference sequence). In DNA, the CDR3 is TGTGCCAGCAGCCTAGACACCGCTAATGAAAAACTGTTTTTT. Amino acids: CASSLDTANEKLFF.

CDR3 sequence reads: CASSRGGSNEKLFF. CDR3 bases: TGTGCCAGCAGCAGGGGAGGGTCTAATGAAAAACTGTTTTTT. The chain joins TRBV3-1 (or the pseudogene TRBV3-2) to TRBJ1-4, with a weak D call TRBD1 (5 bases). CDR3 length equals 14 residues. The V end lost 5 bases, the J end lost 3 bases, and 10 bases lay between the germline ends. Germline V gene sequence: CDR1 LGHDT, CDR2 YNNKEL (reference sequence).

The J gene is TRBJ1-5, the V gene TRBV7-9; D ambiguous. Between the trimmed V and J ends, which lost 0 bases and 4 bases, there was a span of 7 bases. In germline, CDR1 is SEHNR, CDR2 FQNEAQ (reference sequence). This CDR3 region has 14 residues. Here the CDR3 reads CASSLAGNNQPQHF. CDR3 DNA: TGTGCCAGCAGCTTAGCCGGGAATAATCAGCCCCAGCATTTT.

This rearrangement joins TRBV4-2 to TRBJ2-2; a possible D gene is TRBD2 (5 bases). Looked up from germline, CDR1 is LGHNA and CDR2 is YNFKEQ. The CDR3 loop spans 15 amino acids. Trimming took off 0 bases at V and 7 bases at J, with 12 bases between the two ends. For the CDR3, the DNA is TGTGCCAGCAGCCAAGATTCGCGGGTCGGCGGGGAGCTGTTTTTT. The encoded protein is CASSQDSRVGGELFF.

This sequence joins TRBV9 and TRBJ2-5, with 8 bases lining up with TRBD1. Germline-derived CDR1 and CDR2 are SGDLS and YYNGEE. V trimming: 0 bases; J trimming: 5 bases; junction bases outside the gene matches: 9. The CDR3 is 16 amino acids. The CDR3 region is CASSVAGGTGTETQYF. CDR3 bases: TGTGCCAGCAGCGTAGCTGGGGGGACAGGTACTGAGACCCAGTACTTC.

The CDR3 DNA follows: TGCGCCAGCAGCTTGGGGGGCCAGACATTTTCCGAAAAACTGTTTTTT. It codes for CASSLGGQTFSEKLFF. The chain uses TRBV5-1 and TRBJ1-4, with a tentative D call TRBD1 (5 bases). Germline V lookup: CDR1 SGHRS, CDR2 YFSETQ. V lost 0 bases and J lost 8, with 17 bases in between. CDR3 length: 16 amino acids.

This clone has only a few counts. CDR3 protein: CASETGQGAGQPQHF. In DNA, the CDR3 is TGTGCCAGCGAGACGGGACAGGGGGCAGGGCAGCCCCAGCATTTT. The V gene is TRBV2, the J gene TRBJ1-5; 12 bases line up with TRBD1. Losses at the gene ends were 8 bases for V and 7 bases for J; bases not matched to a gene: 9. The CDR3 contains 15 residues. CDR1 is SNHLY and CDR2 is FYNNEI in the germline V gene.

The chain combines TRBV11-2 with TRBJ1-1, with 9 positions matching TRBD1. In germline, CDR1 is SGHAT, CDR2 FQNNGV. The CDR3 has 14 residues. V trimming: 5 bases; J trimming: 4 bases; junction bases outside the gene matches: 5. For the CDR3, the DNA is TGTGCCAGCAGCCCAACAGGGGGCAGCACTGAAGCTTTCTTT. Translated: CASSPTGGSTEAFF.

V and J are TRBV9 and TRBJ1-3, with D maybe TRBD1 (6 bases). The CDR3 runs to 18 residues. CDR1 and CDR2 (germline): SGDLS, YYNGEE. V was cut by 4 bases and J by 0 bases, with 20 bases left in between. The CDR3 region is CASSSGSQGPFSGNTIYF. For the CDR3, the DNA is TGTGCCAGCAGCTCCGGTAGCCAGGGGCCCTTCTCTGGAAACACCATATATTTT.

The genes are TRBV5-1 and TRBJ2-7, with unresolved D. CDR3 size: 15 residues. CDR1 and CDR2 from the germline V gene are SGHRS and YFSETQ. V dropped 5 bases and J dropped 0 bases, with 15 bases sitting between them. In DNA, the CDR3 is TGCGCCAGCAGAACTGGGCTTGCTGGCTCCTACGAGCAGTACTTC. It encodes CASRTGLAGSYEQYF.

The chain couples TRBV20-1 to TRBJ2-7; 9 nucleotides align to TRBD2. V gave up 3 bases and J gave up 4 bases; unmatched junction bases: 13. Germline V gives CDR1 DFQATT, CDR2 SNEGSKA (reference sequence). This CDR3 contains 16 residues. The CDR3 DNA reads as TGCAGTGCTAGTAGTGCGGGGGGGATGGAGGTATACGAGCAGTACTTC. Amino acid sequence: CSASSAGGMEVYEQYF.